The clone carrying this T cell receptor beta chain was seen only a few times. One entry per CDR3 protein, called by TCRdb with MiXCR from the RT-PCR reads. The data contain around 650,000 distinct CDR3 sequences, less than 20% of them seen just once; the ten biggest clones take up around a tenth. The sample originates from a study of response to subunit inactivated influenza vaccine. Specimen: PBMCs from blood, collected about 11 days after vaccination. This TCR derives from a man aged 45-65 years who received an inactivated influenza vaccine.

The CDR3 sequence: CASSSGSETQYF. DNA of the CDR3: TGCGCCAGCAGCTCGGGGTCGGAGACCCAGTACTTC. The chain employs TRBV5-1 and TRBJ2-5; tentatively, D is TRBD2 (5 bases). The V gene lost 3 bases and the J gene lost 5 bases, with 8 bases spanning the gap. Germline loops: CDR1 SGHRS, CDR2 YFSETQ. The CDR3 length is 12 residues.